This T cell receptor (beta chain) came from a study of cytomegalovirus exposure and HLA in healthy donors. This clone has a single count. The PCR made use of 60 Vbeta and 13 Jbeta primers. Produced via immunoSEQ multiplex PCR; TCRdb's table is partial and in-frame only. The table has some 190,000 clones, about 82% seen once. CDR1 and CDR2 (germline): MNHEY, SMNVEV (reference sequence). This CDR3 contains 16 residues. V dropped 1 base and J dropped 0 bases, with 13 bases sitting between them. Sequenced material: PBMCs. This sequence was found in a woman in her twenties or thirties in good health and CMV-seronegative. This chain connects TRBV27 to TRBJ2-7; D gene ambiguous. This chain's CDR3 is CASSLFPTGSSYEQYF. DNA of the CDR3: TGTGCCAGCAGTTTATTTCCCACCGGGTCCTCCTACGAGCAGTACTTC.